The T cell receptor beta chain described here comes from a study of cytomegalovirus exposure and HLA in healthy donors. Study-wide points: The tendency of first-cohort TCR clusters to co-occur in the 100 to 150 validation repertoires was identified by a subsequent analysis. As confirmed in vitro, a few CMV-associated chains were specific for CMV antigens.

Produced via immunoSEQ multiplex PCR; TCRdb's table is partial and in-frame only. This table holds roughly 100,000 clones, around 96% found once. Concerning this clone itself: The target antigen is unknown.

Sequences were obtained from PBMCs. This sequence was found in a woman younger than 30 in good health and CMV-seronegative.

The CDR3 loop reads CATSRDYGTASTDTQYF. CDR3 bases: TGTGCCACCAGCAGAGACTATGGCACAGCTAGCACAGATACGCAGTATTTT. The rearrangement links TRBV15 to TRBJ2-3; D not resolved. This CDR3 is built from 17 residues. Trimming shortened V by 0 bases and J by 0 bases, and 13 bases separated the two germline ends. Per germline, CDR1 LNHNV and CDR2 YYDKDF (reference sequence).